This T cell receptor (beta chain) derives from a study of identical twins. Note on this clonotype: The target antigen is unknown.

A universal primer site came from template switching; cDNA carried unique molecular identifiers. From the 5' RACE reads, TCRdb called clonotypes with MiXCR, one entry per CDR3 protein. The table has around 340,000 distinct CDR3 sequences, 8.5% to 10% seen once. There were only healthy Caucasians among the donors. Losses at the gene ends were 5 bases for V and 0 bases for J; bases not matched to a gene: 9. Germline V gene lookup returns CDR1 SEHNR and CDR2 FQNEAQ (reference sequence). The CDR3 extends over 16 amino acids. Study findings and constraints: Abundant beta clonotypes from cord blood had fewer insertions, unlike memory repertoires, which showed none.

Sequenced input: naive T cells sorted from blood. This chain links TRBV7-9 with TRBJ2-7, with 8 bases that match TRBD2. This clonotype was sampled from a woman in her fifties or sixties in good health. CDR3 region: CASSAHSGGGSYEQYF. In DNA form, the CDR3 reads TGTGCCAGCAGCGCGCACTCGGGGGGGGGCTCCTACGAGCAGTACTTC.